This T cell receptor (beta chain) originates from a study of patients and donors after allogeneic stem cell transplantation. TCRdb ran MiXCR on the RT-PCR reads and lists one entry per CDR3 protein. Of fewer than 500,000 distinct CDR3 sequences in the sample, 16% are singletons; the top ten hold roughly 7%. This clonotype was detected a few times. Germline trimming cut 3 bases from V and 16 bases from J; bases unmatched to any gene: 12. This CDR3 spans 12 amino acids. Looked up from germline, CDR1 is GTSNPN and CDR2 is SVGIG (reference sequence). J is TRBJ2-1 and V is TRBV30; 7 bases are shared with TRBD1. The material sequenced was blood, either unsorted or a sorted T cell fraction (not recorded which). This receptor was taken from a human donor who was either an allogeneic HSCT recipient or a stem cell or donor lymphocyte infusion donor (not recorded which). It is not recorded whose cells these are; they may come from a transplant donor. The CDR3 DNA is TGTGCCTGGAGAAGGGACAGCCCCAATGTCTTCTTC. Protein sequence: CAWRRDSPNVFF.